This T cell receptor (beta chain) was recorded in a study of draining lymph node invasion in breast cancer. The CDR3 runs to 13 residues. The germline gives CDR1 SNHLY, CDR2 FYNNEI. Trimming pared 4 bases from V and 4 bases from J, leaving 8 bases between. The CD4+ CD45RA- CD25- gate defined the sorted memory conventional CD4 T cells. Pan T Cell kit enrichment preceded staining and sorting of T cells. TCRdb itself ran the bulk RNA-seq reads through MiXCR, one entry per CDR3 protein. The table lists approximately 3,100 distinct CDR3 sequences, 80% to 85% of them singletons. The clonotype was recovered from a female donor with luminal breast cancer. The sequenced sample was sorted memory CD4+ effector T cells from a lymph node. The rearrangement uses TRBV2 and TRBJ1-5, with no clear D. The CDR3 DNA follows: TGTGCCAGCAGTGTAGCCAGAAATCAGCCCCAGCATTTT. Residues: CASSVARNQPQHF.